A selection of T cell receptor beta chains follows, all from one sample in a study of CD8+ T cells in alopecia areata. Clones were read by immunoSEQ multiplex PCR, and TCRdb kept only the in-frame ones, dropping some. The sample yields roughly 220,000 clones, about two fifths seen once. The specimen was CD4+ T cells sorted from blood, collected between weeks 30 and 35, from a patient treated with tofacitinib. These receptor sequences come from a human donor with alopecia areata. Both conserved end residues are part of each CDR3. D genes are given only for firm matches. Size tells how often a clone was seen (once, few, many) or the class of an expanded clone, and some rows leave it out.

clone size	V gene	J gene	D gene	CDR3 length	CDR3 protein	CDR3 DNA
-	TRBV5-4	TRBJ2-7	-	17	CASSVGSPWESLGEQYF	TGTGCCAGCAGCGTTGGGTCACCGTGGGAAAGCTTGGGGGAGCAGTACTTC
-	TRBV9	TRBJ1-2	TRBD1	13	CASSTGTDGGYTF	TGTGCCAGCAGTACCGGGACAGACGGTGGCTACACCTTC
-	TRBV29-1	TRBJ1-4	TRBD1	13	CSVGQVLNEKLFF	TGCAGCGTGGGACAGGTCCTTAATGAAAAACTGTTTTTT
few	TRBV18	TRBJ2-1	-	12	CASSPPEGALFF	TGTGCCAGCTCACCTCCGGAGGGGGCTCTGTTCTTC
-	TRBV4-2	TRBJ2-1	-	14	CASSQDFAGNEQFF	TGTGCCAGCAGCCAAGATTTTGCGGGGAATGAGCAGTTCTTC
-	TRBV18	TRBJ2-6	-	15	CASSPVSSGANVLTF	TGTGCCAGCTCACCAGTGAGCTCTGGGGCCAACGTCCTGACTTTC
few	TRBV18	TRBJ2-1	TRBD2	17	CASSPPGGGRAINEQFF	TGTGCCAGCTCACCCCCCGGGGGCGGGAGGGCCATCAATGAGCAGTTCTTC
few	TRBV11-2	TRBJ1-1	-	14	CASSPRGADTEAFF	TGTGCCAGCAGCCCCCGGGGGGCGGACACTGAAGCTTTCTTT
-	TRBV5-1	TRBJ2-4	TRBD2	14	CASSLTSGENIQYF	TGCGCCAGCAGCTTAACTAGCGGGGAAAACATTCAGTACTTC
many	TRBV9	TRBJ1-1	-	13	CASSVAGNTEAFF	TGTGCCAGCAGCGTAGCGGGGAACACTGAAGCTTTCTTT
-	TRBV5-1	TRBJ1-1	TRBD1	14	CASSSSGTGSEAFF	TGCGCCAGCAGCTCGTCCGGGACAGGGTCTGAAGCTTTCTTT